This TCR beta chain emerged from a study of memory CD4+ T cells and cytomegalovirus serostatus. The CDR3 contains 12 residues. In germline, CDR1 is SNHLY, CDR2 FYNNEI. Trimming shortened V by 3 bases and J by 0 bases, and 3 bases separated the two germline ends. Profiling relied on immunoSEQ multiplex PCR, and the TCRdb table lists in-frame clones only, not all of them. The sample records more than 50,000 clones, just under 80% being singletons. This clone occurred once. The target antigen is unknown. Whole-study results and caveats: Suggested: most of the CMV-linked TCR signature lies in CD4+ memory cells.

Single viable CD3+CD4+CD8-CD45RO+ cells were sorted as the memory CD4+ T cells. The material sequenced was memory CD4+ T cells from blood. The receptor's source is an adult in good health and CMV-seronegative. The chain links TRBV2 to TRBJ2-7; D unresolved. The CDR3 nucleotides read TGTGCCAGCAGTGACGACTCCTACGAGCAGTACTTC. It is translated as CASSDDSYEQYF.